One sample yielded the 8 T cell receptor beta chains listed below, sequenced in a study of cytomegalovirus exposure and HLA in healthy donors. TCRdb's copy holds only in-frame clones and misses some; the assay was immunoSEQ multiplex PCR. The table has 150,000 to 200,000 clones, about nine tenths seen once. The specimen sequenced was PBMCs. Source of these receptors: a man aged 18 to 30 in good health and CMV-seropositive.

The chain joins TRBV9 to TRBJ2-3; 10 nucleotides agree with TRBD2. V dropped 4 bases and J dropped 5; count of bases not matched to a gene: 7. The CDR3 spans 15 residues. Germline CDR1 is SGDLS and CDR2 is YYNGEE. The CDR3 reads CASSPLAGVKDTQYF. For the CDR3, the DNA is TGTGCCAGCAGCCCCCTAGCGGGAGTCAAAGATACGCAGTATTTT. Full variable domain (rest looked up from reference TRBV9 and TRBJ2-3): DSGVTQTPKHLITATGQRVTLRCSPRSGDLSVYWYQQSLDQGLQFLIQYYNGEERAKGNILERFSAQQFPDLHSELNLSSLELGDSALYFCASSPLAGVKDTQYFGPGTRLTVL.

This clone appeared a single time. The chain recombines TRBV5-1 with TRBJ2-2, with 7 bases that match TRBD2. CDR3 size: 17 residues. From germline, CDR1 is SGHRS and CDR2 YFSETQ. V lost 6 bases, J lost 1 base, and 12 bases stayed unmatched. Written as DNA, the CDR3 is TGCGCCAGCAACGGGGGGACTCCAGAAAAGAACACCGGGGAGCTGTTTTTT. It yields the protein CASNGGTPEKNTGELFF.

The rearrangement joins TRBV27 to TRBJ1-5, with D maybe TRBD1 (5 bases). The germline V gene encodes CDR1 MNHEY and CDR2 SMNVEV (reference sequence). The V end lost 2 bases, the J end lost 0 bases, and 11 bases lay between the germline ends. CDR3 length: 16 amino acids. As DNA, the CDR3 is TGTGCCAGCAGTTTAGGGGCCCCTGCTAGCAATCAGCCCCAGCATTTT. It is translated as CASSLGAPASNQPQHF.

This rearrangement joins TRBV6-5 to TRBJ2-7, with 7 bases lining up with TRBD1. V shed 4 bases, J shed 4 bases, and the junction held 7 bases outside the gene matches. CDR1 and CDR2 from the germline V gene are MNHEY and SVGAGI. The CDR3 extends over 14 amino acids. The CDR3 DNA reads TGTGCCAGCAGTTCTCGACAGGGCCTTTACGAGCAGTACTTC. Translation gives CASSSRQGLYEQYF.

The genes are TRBV30 and TRBJ1-3; weak D call: TRBD1 (6 bases). This CDR3 spans 13 amino acids. Germline V gene data show CDR1 as GTSNPN and CDR2 as SVGIG (reference sequence). Trimming shortened V by 5 bases and J by 6 bases, and 14 bases separated the two germline ends. The CDR3 loop is CAWSQGNENTIYF. In nucleotides, the CDR3 is TGTGCCTGGTCCCAGGGGAATGAAAACACCATATATTTT.

This chain uses TRBV25-1 with TRBJ2-7; TRBD2 matches at 9 bases. Unmatched junction bases numbered 0, after V lost 2 bases and J lost 1 base. The CDR3 extends over 14 amino acids. Germline CDR1 is MGHDK and CDR2 is SYGVNS. The CDR3 nucleotides read TGTGCCAGCAGTGAAAGCGGGAGGTCCTACGAGCAGTACTTC. Its translation: CASSESGRSYEQYF.

This clone was picked up one time. The chain joins TRBV5-3 to TRBJ2-7; D possibly corresponds to TRBD1 (6 bases). TRBV5-3 is marked as an open reading frame, function uncertain. V gave up 3 bases and J gave up 3 bases, with 13 bases separating them. This CDR3 region has 14 residues. CDR3 DNA sequence: TGTGCCAGAAGCTGGGGGCATAACCACTACGAGCAGTACTTC. This sequence encodes CARSWGHNHYEQYF.

The gene calls are TRBV10-1 and TRBJ2-2, with D possibly matching TRBD1 (5 bases). The germline V and J ends were trimmed by 6 bases and 0 bases, with 17 bases remaining between them. This CDR3 region has 17 residues. Germline CDR1 and CDR2: WNHNN and SYGVQD (reference sequence). The CDR3 is CASSPLGAGTNTGELFF. CDR3 DNA: TGCGCCAGCAGCCCCCTAGGGGCAGGGACGAACACCGGGGAGCTGTTTTTT.